This T cell receptor (beta chain) was sequenced in a study of CD8 T cells in ankylosing spondylitis. General observations from the study: About 8 highly homologous variants made up a TCR beta motif, and this motif appeared characteristic of ankylosing spondylitis blood. Relatively rare in peripheral blood, disease-linked clones were also CD8+. Reports say disease-linked clones showed up significantly more in matched ankylosing spondylitis synovial fluid.

Note on this clonotype: The antigen is unknown.

With 5 bases removed from V and 6 bases from J, the gap between germline ends came to 14 bases. CDR1 is SEHNR, CDR2 FQNEAQ, per germline (reference sequence). The CDR3 sequence is 14 residues long. It was by quantitative 5'-RACE with molecular barcodes that TCR beta libraries were made. TCRdb redid the calling of the 5' RACE reads with MiXCR, one entry per CDR3 protein. The data contain more than 150,000 distinct CDR3 sequences, 18% of them singletons. V is TRBV7-9 and J is TRBJ2-1; D unclear. The sequencing input was blood, either unsorted or a sorted T cell fraction (not recorded which). The TCR comes from a male donor aged 10-29 years with ankylosing spondylitis or in good health (not recorded which). This CDR3 reads CASSTRSLPNEQFF. For the CDR3, the DNA is TGTGCCAGCAGCACCCGTAGCCTCCCCAATGAGCAGTTCTTC.